The sequence of this TCR beta chain was determined in a study of shared clonotypes between healthy human individuals. Study overall: Plates per donor: three CD4 naive, three CD4 memory, two CD8 naive, one CD8 memory.

This CDR3 spans 14 amino acids. Germline V gene lookup returns CDR1 MNHEY and CDR2 SMNVEV (reference sequence). The run depth of the assay was deep. TCRdb keeps only in-frame clones here, not all; method: immunoSEQ multiplex PCR. This sample has about 2 million clones; 95% occur once, and the top ten carry 0.13%. The sample holds a few counts of this clone. The sequence came from a man between 18 and 29 years old in good health. The sequenced material came from naive CD4+ T cells sorted from blood. Subset given: CD45RA+ positively selected. The chain uses TRBV27 and TRBJ2-5, with D maybe TRBD1 (5 bases). The DNA end favors TRBJ2-7, so the J call may be wrong. The CDR3 nucleotides read TGTGCCAGCAATGAGATAGACAGACCCTACGAGCAGTACTTC. Translation gives CASNEIDRPYEQYF.